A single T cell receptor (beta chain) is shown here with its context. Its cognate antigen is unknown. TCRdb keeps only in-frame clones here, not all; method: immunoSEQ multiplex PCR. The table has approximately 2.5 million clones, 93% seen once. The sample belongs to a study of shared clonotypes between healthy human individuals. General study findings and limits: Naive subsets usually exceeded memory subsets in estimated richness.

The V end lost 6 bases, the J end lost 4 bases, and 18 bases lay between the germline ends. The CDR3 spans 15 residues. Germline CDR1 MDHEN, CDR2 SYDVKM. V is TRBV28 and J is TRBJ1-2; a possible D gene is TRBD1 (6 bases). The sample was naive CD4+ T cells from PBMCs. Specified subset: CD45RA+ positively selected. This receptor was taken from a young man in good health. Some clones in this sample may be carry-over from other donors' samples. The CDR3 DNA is TGTGCCAGCAGGGCCCAGGGGAGGGAAGGCTATGGCTACACCTTC. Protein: CASRAQGREGYGYTF.